What follows is one TCR beta chain and its context. This entry belongs to a study of T-cell memory formation after mild COVID-19. Constant-segment primers were used for 5'RACE, and the resulting TCR alpha and TCR beta cDNA libraries carried sample barcodes and UMIs. TCRdb re-derived calls from the 5' RACE reads in MiXCR, one entry per CDR3 protein. The table has fewer than 550,000 distinct CDR3 sequences, 15% to 20% seen once; the top ten hold roughly 8.4%. The CDR3 has 14 residues. V was shortened by 1 base and J by 2 bases, with 8 bases between the two germline ends. The V gene's germline CDR1 is SEHNR and CDR2 FQNEAQ (reference sequence).

Source material: PBMCs or a T cell subset sorted from them (not recorded which). The clonotype was recovered from an adult woman who had mild COVID-19 (a few samples of this study predate the infection). Cell type and time point are not known. The chain couples TRBV7-9 to TRBJ1-2; D remains unclear. This CDR3 is CASSLVRENYGYTF. CDR3 nucleotides: TGTGCCAGCAGCTTAGTGAGGGAGAACTATGGCTACACCTTC.